This TCR beta chain was obtained from a study of PD-1 blockade in mismatch repair-deficient tumors. For the study at large: All were previously treated, progressing patients with around 12 mismatch repair-deficient cancer types.

This CDR3 is built from 15 residues. Trimming removed 4 bases at V and 0 bases at J, with 10 bases between. The germline CDR1 and CDR2 sequences are SGHAT and FQDESV (reference sequence). All patients were mismatch repair deficient, assessed by either PCR or immunohistochemistry. The TCR-sequenced patients were a few responders to pembrolizumab. Study-wide results and caveats: Rapid post-treatment expansion, then contraction, generally preceding radiologic response, marked tumor-resident clones.

Only in-frame clones appear in the TCRdb table, and some are missing; sequencing was by immunoSEQ multiplex PCR. The repertoire has 90,000 to 120,000 clones, approximately 80% of them found once; the top ten carry around 6.5%. About this clone itself: As yet, its antigen is unknown.

The chain combines TRBV11-1 with TRBJ2-1; no clear D gene. Sequences were derived from peripheral blood, sampled about 36 weeks after starting pembrolizumab. The receptor was isolated from an adult with mismatch repair-deficient cancer. The CDR3 reads CASSSTLSSYNEQFF. As DNA, the CDR3 is TGTGCCAGCAGCTCTACCTTGAGCTCCTACAATGAGCAGTTCTTC.